This T cell receptor beta chain was sequenced for a study of radiation and T cells in renal cell carcinoma. Trimming stripped 6 bases from V and 3 bases from J, with 14 bases between. Germline V lookup: CDR1 LNHNV, CDR2 YYDKDF (reference sequence). The CDR3 has 14 residues. Generated by immunoSEQ multiplex PCR, the TCRdb table keeps only in-frame clones and is missing some. The sample yields fewer than 200,000 clones, 88% seen once. This sample's time point: blood 4 weeks post-SBRT, at nephrectomy. The treatment was: 15 Gy SBRT to primary tumor, nephrectomy 4 weeks later. This renal cell carcinoma was of the clear cell type.

The chain employs TRBV15 and TRBJ1-1, with D unresolved. Sequencing was performed on blood, taken from a patient whose treatment included radiotherapy and nephrectomy. This TCR was recovered from a woman in her forties or fifties with renal cell carcinoma. The CDR3 reads CATRKDRQHTEAFF. CDR3 bases: TGTGCCACCAGGAAAGACCGCCAGCACACTGAAGCTTTCTTT.